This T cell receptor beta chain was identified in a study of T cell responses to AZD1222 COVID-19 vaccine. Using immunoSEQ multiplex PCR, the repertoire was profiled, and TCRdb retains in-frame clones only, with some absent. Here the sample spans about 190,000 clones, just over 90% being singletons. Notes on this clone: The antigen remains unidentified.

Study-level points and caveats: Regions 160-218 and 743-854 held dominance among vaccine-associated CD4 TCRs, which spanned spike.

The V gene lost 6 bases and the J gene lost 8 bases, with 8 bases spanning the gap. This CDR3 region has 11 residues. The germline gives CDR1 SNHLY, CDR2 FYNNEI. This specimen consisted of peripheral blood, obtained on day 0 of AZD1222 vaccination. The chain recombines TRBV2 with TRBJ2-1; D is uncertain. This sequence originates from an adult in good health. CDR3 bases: TGTGCCAGCAGCAGCTTGGATGAGCAGTTCTTC. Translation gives CASSSLDEQFF.